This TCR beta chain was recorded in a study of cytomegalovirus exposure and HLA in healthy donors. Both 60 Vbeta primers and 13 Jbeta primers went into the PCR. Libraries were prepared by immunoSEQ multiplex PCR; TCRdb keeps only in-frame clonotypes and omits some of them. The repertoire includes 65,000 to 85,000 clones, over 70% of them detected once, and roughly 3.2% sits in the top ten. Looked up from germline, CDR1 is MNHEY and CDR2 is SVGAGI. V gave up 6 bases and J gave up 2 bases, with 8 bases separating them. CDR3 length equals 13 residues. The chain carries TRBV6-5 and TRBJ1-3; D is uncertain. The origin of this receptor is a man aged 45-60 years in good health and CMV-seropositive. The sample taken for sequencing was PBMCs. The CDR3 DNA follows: TGTGCCAGCAGACCTTCGGCTGGAAACACCATATATTTT. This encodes CASRPSAGNTIYF.